Shown below are 20 T cell receptor beta chains from a single sample sequenced in a study of monozygotic twins with inflammatory bowel disease. Reanalyzing the 5' RACE reads, TCRdb keeps one entry per CDR3 protein, without DNA. Recorded for this sample: fewer than 200,000 distinct CDR3 sequences. Sequencing was carried out using blood. These receptors all come from a human donor with ulcerative colitis or Crohn's disease, or a healthy co-twin of an affected twin (not recorded which).

J is TRBJ2-4 and V is TRBV20-1. The V gene's germline CDR1 is DFQATT and CDR2 SNEGSKA (reference sequence). This CDR3 is 16 amino acids long. CDR3 sequence reads: CSALPIMGLAKNIQYF.

The CDR3 sequence is CASRSLTGALSKETQYF. The chain links TRBV6-2 or TRBV6-3 to TRBJ2-5; TCRdb designates TRBD1, a call that cannot be tested without DNA. CDR3 length equals 17 residues. CDR1 is MNHEY, CDR2 SVGEGT, per germline.

The chain recombines TRBV30 with TRBJ2-5; with no DNA, the TCRdb D assignment of TRBD1 cannot be verified. The germline gives CDR1 GTSNPN, CDR2 SVGIG (reference sequence). The CDR3 runs to 14 residues. This CDR3 is CAWSVGQEKETQYF.

The chain couples TRBV5-1 to TRBJ2-3; the D call from TCRdb, TRBD1, cannot be confirmed without DNA. Germline lookup yields CDR1 SGHRS and CDR2 YFSETQ. This CDR3 comprises 15 residues. The CDR3 protein is CASSWTGTGTDTQYF.

This rearrangement joins TRBV11-2 to TRBJ1-6. Germline assignment: CDR1 SGHAT and CDR2 FQNNGV. CDR3 length: 16 residues. The CDR3 loop reads CASSPQMVLELMPLHF. The complete variable domain, with remaining parts taken from reference TRBV11-2 and TRBJ1-6, reads EAGVAQSPRYKIIEKRQSVAFWCNPISGHATLYWYQQILGQGPKLLIQFQNNGVVDDSQLPKDRFSAERLKGVDSTLKIQPAKLEDSAVYLCASSPQMVLELMPLHFGNGTRLTVT.

This chain uses TRBV7-2 with TRBJ2-3; TCRdb's D call, TRBD2, is unchecked because there is no DNA. Germline CDR1 reads SGHTA; CDR2 reads FQGNSA. The CDR3 runs 15 residues. This CDR3 is CASSLGLAEGDTQYF.

The chain employs TRBV5-1 and TRBJ2-5. Germline loops: CDR1 SGHRS, CDR2 YFSETQ. The CDR3 contains 13 residues. The chain's CDR3 is CASSLHSQETQYF.

The chain is built from TRBV5-1 and TRBJ1-2; TCRdb names TRBD1, which stays unverified in the absence of DNA. This CDR3 spans 16 amino acids. Germline V lookup: CDR1 SGHRS, CDR2 YFSETQ. CDR3 sequence: CASSLGGRTANYGYTF.

V and J are TRBV12-3 or TRBV12-4 and TRBJ1-6. The CDR3 extends over 13 amino acids. The chain's CDR3 is CASSSWGNSPLHF.

V gene TRBV7-8 combines with J gene TRBJ1-6. Per germline, CDR1 SGHVS and CDR2 FQNEAQ. The CDR3 has 14 amino acids. CDR3 amino acids: CASSLDGYNSPLHF.

The chain is built from TRBV10-3 and TRBJ2-5; the D call from TCRdb, TRBD2, cannot be confirmed without DNA. There are 16 residues in the CDR3. Looked up from germline, CDR1 is ENHRY and CDR2 is SYGVKD. CDR3 protein: CAISESAGGSIETQYF.

CDR3: CAIRGIPSYGYTF. This chain joins TRBV10-3 and TRBJ1-2. Germline V gene data show CDR1 as ENHRY and CDR2 as SYGVKD. The CDR3 has 13 amino acids.

The chain couples TRBV9 to TRBJ2-1; with no DNA, the TCRdb D assignment of TRBD2 cannot be verified. CDR3 size: 15 residues. In germline, CDR1 is SGDLS, CDR2 YYNGEE. This CDR3 reads CASSAGLAGYNEQFF.

The genes are TRBV24-1 and TRBJ2-7. CDR3 length: 12 amino acids. Germline V gene sequence: CDR1 KGHDR, CDR2 SFDVKD. The CDR3 here is CATSELYGEQYF.

Here the CDR3 reads CASSLDLQREYF. The genes are TRBV7-2 and TRBJ2-3; with no DNA, the TCRdb D assignment of TRBD2 cannot be verified. This CDR3 has 12 residues. Germline V lookup: CDR1 SGHTA, CDR2 FQGNSA.

The chain has TRBV5-5 and TRBJ2-1; the D call from TCRdb, TRBD2, cannot be confirmed without DNA. Germline loops: CDR1 SGHKS, CDR2 YYEKEE (reference sequence). The CDR3 has 15 residues. CDR3 region: CASSFSGTTYNEQFF.

The CDR3 sequence: CASSLNGGIEPQHF. The chain recombines TRBV12-3 or TRBV12-4 with TRBJ1-5. There are 14 residues in the CDR3.

The CDR3 spells CSSRTSQETQYF. The chain couples TRBV29-1 to TRBJ2-5; TCRdb's D call of TRBD2 is untestable without DNA. CDR3 length: 12 amino acids. Germline V CDR1 and CDR2: SQVTM, ANQGSEA.

The genes are TRBV2 and TRBJ1-5. The CDR3 is 15 residues long. The germline V gene has CDR1 SNHLY and CDR2 FYNNEI. The CDR3 spells CASSEEGYSNQPQHF.

The genes are TRBV24-1 and TRBJ1-5; TCRdb calls TRBD1, which cannot be checked without DNA. Germline loops: CDR1 KGHDR, CDR2 SFDVKD. There are 15 residues in the CDR3. The CDR3 sequence: CATSPGKEVGQPQHF.